Below are 20 T cell receptor beta chains sequenced from a single sample in a study of blood T cell repertoires in COVID-19. Here immunoSEQ multiplex PCR was the method, and the copy in TCRdb shows in-frame clones only, minus some. The table records about 140,000 clones, 82% of them present only once. The material sequenced was peripheral blood. The receptors here all came from a woman of 80 years or more with acute or convalescent COVID-19.

This clone was seen a handful of times. The J gene is TRBJ2-3, the V gene TRBV7-2; D remains unclear. The germline V gene has CDR1 SGHTA and CDR2 FQGNSA. The CDR3 runs 13 residues. Deletions cut 5 bases from V and 3 bases from J, with 9 bases between. CDR3 in DNA: TGTGCCAGCAGCCTAGAGAGGACAGATACGCAGTATTTT. This codes for CASSLERTDTQYF.

The chain is built from TRBV3-1 (or the pseudogene TRBV3-2) and TRBJ2-7, with 11 positions matching TRBD2. The germline V gene has CDR1 LGHDT and CDR2 YNNKEL (reference sequence). The CDR3 extends over 16 amino acids. V was clipped by 3 bases and J by 2 bases; unmatched bases: 6. This CDR3 reads CASSQGLAAVTYEQYF. In DNA form, the CDR3 reads TGTGCCAGCAGCCAGGGACTAGCGGCAGTTACCTACGAGCAGTACTTC.

The chain uses TRBV20-1 and TRBJ1-1; no clear D. The CDR3 has 11 amino acids. Germline V CDR1 and CDR2: DFQATT, SNEGSKA (reference sequence). V was cut by 5 bases and J by 3 bases, with 7 bases left in between. In DNA, the CDR3 is TGCAGTGCTCCAGGTTACACTGAAGCTTTCTTT. Protein sequence: CSAPGYTEAFF.

The V gene is TRBV21-1, the J gene TRBJ2-7; TRBD2 is taken as the D call from the table, unchecked against the DNA. TRBV21-1 is designated a pseudogene. The CDR3 has 17 amino acids. The CDR3 bases are TGTGCCAGCAGCAAAGTTGGCACTAGCGATGAGTCCCACGAGCAGTACTTC. It encodes CASSKVGTSDESHEQYF.

V and J are TRBV20-1 and TRBJ2-7; weak D call: TRBD2 (6 bases). The CDR3 totals 12 residues. Trimming removed 3 bases from V and 5 bases from J, with 11 bases in between. Germline CDR1 is DFQATT and CDR2 is SNEGSKA (reference sequence). The CDR3 here is CSASPRGNEQYF. CDR3 bases: TGCAGTGCTAGTCCCCGGGGGAACGAGCAGTACTTC.

The chain carries TRBV5-1 and TRBJ2-4; D might be TRBD2 (6 bases). Trimming pared 4 bases from V and 4 bases from J, leaving 15 bases between. The CDR3 runs to 15 residues. Germline V gives CDR1 SGHRS, CDR2 YFSETQ. In DNA, the CDR3 is TGCGCCAGCAGCCCCTGGGACTTCGGGAAAAACATTCAGTACTTC. Protein sequence: CASSPWDFGKNIQYF.

The genes are TRBV2 and TRBJ1-2; 9 positions match TRBD1. The CDR3 sequence is 18 residues long. CDR1 and CDR2 from the germline V gene are SNHLY and FYNNEI. With 2 bases clipped from V and 4 bases from J, the junction kept 14 bases outside the gene matches. The CDR3 loop reads CASSEPRDRVMRGYGYTF. CDR3 DNA: TGTGCCAGCAGTGAACCCCGGGACAGGGTGATGAGGGGCTATGGCTACACCTTC.

This clone was found a few times. V usage is TRBV18 and J usage is TRBJ1-3, with D tentatively TRBD1 (6 bases). CDR1 is KGHSH and CDR2 is LQKENI in the germline V gene. Trimming removed 3 bases from V and 4 bases from J, with 19 bases in between. This CDR3 contains 17 residues. The CDR3 nucleotides are TGTGCCAGCTCACCGCTGACAGGATTCTCTGAAGGAAACACCATATATTTT. This codes for CASSPLTGFSEGNTIYF.

Only one count was recorded for this clone. The V gene is TRBV5-4, the J gene TRBJ2-2, with D uncertain. V lost 0 bases and J 4 bases, leaving 7 bases between the germline ends. CDR1 and CDR2 from the germline V gene are SGHNT and YYREEE (reference sequence). The CDR3 runs 14 residues. The DNA of the CDR3 is TGTGCCAGCAGCTTGGGACAACTCACCGGGGAGCTGTTTTTT. Its translation: CASSLGQLTGELFF.

The chain links TRBV7-9 to TRBJ2-7; 11 bases map to TRBD1. Germline trimming cut 4 bases from V and 4 bases from J; bases unmatched to any gene: 9. Per germline, CDR1 SEHNR and CDR2 FQNEAQ (reference sequence). CDR3 length: 16 amino acids. CDR3 in amino acids: CASSSGPGTGGYEQYF. For the CDR3, the DNA is TGTGCCAGCAGCTCCGGTCCCGGGACAGGGGGTTACGAGCAGTACTTC.

V is TRBV5-1 and J is TRBJ2-5, with D possibly being TRBD1 (6 bases). The CDR3 has 15 amino acids. Germline CDR1 and CDR2: SGHRS and YFSETQ. V was shortened by 1 base and J by 1 base, with 11 bases between the two germline ends. CDR3 sequence (DNA): TGCGCCAGCAGCTTGTTATCAGGGGCCCAAGAGACCCAGTACTTC. Its translation is CASSLLSGAQETQYF.

For the CDR3, the DNA is TGTGCCAGCAGCTTAGGTTGGGGCAGCAACTATGGCTACACCTTC. Amino acid sequence: CASSLGWGSNYGYTF. The gene calls are TRBV13 and TRBJ1-2; D possibly corresponds to TRBD1 (5 bases). There are 15 residues in the CDR3. V was clipped by 0 bases and J by 2 bases, with 10 bases between them. Germline V gives CDR1 PRHDT, CDR2 FYEKMQ (reference sequence).

The chain combines TRBV7-9 with TRBJ1-5; D gene ambiguous. V gave up 4 bases and J gave up 9 bases, with 10 bases separating them. This CDR3 has 12 residues. The germline V gene has CDR1 SEHNR and CDR2 FQNEAQ (reference sequence). This CDR3 reads CASSSGSGPQHF. The CDR3 DNA sequence: TGTGCCAGCAGCTCTGGTAGTGGGCCCCAGCATTTT.

The rearrangement uses TRBV7-9 and TRBJ1-2; 9 bases are shared with TRBD1. The CDR3 contains 15 residues. Germline CDR1 is SEHNR and CDR2 is FQNEAQ (reference sequence). With V trimmed by 5 bases and J by 3 bases, 7 bases remained unmatched. As DNA, the CDR3 is TGTGCCAGCAGCCCGGGACAGGGTTCTTACTATGGCTACACCTTC. It encodes CASSPGQGSYYGYTF.

This clone was seen more than once but under ten times. The chain is built from TRBV5-5 and TRBJ2-5; D might be TRBD1 (5 bases). This CDR3 has 15 residues. Germline V gives CDR1 SGHKS, CDR2 YYEKEE (reference sequence). Between the trimmed V and J ends, which lost 0 bases and 2 bases, there was a span of 11 bases. The DNA for the CDR3 is TGTGCCAGCAGCTTGGGGCCAGACAGACAAGAGACCCAGTACTTC. Residues: CASSLGPDRQETQYF.

This rearrangement joins TRBV18 to TRBJ2-3; TRBD2 aligns across 10 bases. V lost 0 bases and J lost 5; bases outside the gene matches: 5. From germline, CDR1 is KGHSH and CDR2 LQKENI. CDR3 size: 16 residues. The chain's CDR3 is CASSPPGTSVLDTQYF. In DNA, the CDR3 is TGTGCCAGCTCACCACCTGGGACTAGCGTCTTAGATACGCAGTATTTT.

The chain carries TRBV19 and TRBJ2-1; 7 nucleotides align to TRBD1. Germline V gene data show CDR1 as LNHDA and CDR2 as SQIVND (reference sequence). Trimming removed 5 bases from V and 9 bases from J; junction bases left unmatched: 13. There are 15 residues in the CDR3. CDR3 bases: TGTGCCAGTAGTCCCCGACAGGGCGGGTGGGGTGAGCAGTTCTTC. This encodes CASSPRQGGWGEQFF.

The chain uses TRBV6-5 and TRBJ2-7, with TRBD1 matching over 7 bases. There are 14 residues in the CDR3. Germline lookup yields CDR1 MNHEY and CDR2 SVGAGI. V lost 5 bases, J lost 3 bases, and 7 bases stayed unmatched. The CDR3 DNA sequence: TGTGCCAGCAGTCGGACAGGCTTGGACTACGAGCAGTACTTC. Protein: CASSRTGLDYEQYF.

The gene calls are TRBV2 and TRBJ2-7; D might be TRBD2 (6 bases). V was pared by 6 bases and J by 6 bases, with 18 bases between. The CDR3 spans 14 residues. Looked up from germline, CDR1 is SNHLY and CDR2 is FYNNEI. CDR3: CASRSRYGGLEQYF. The DNA of the CDR3 is TGTGCCAGCAGGTCCCGGTATGGAGGGCTCGAGCAGTACTTC.

The rearrangement uses TRBV27 and TRBJ1-1; D is unresolved. The CDR3 has 13 residues. With 3 bases removed from V and 1 base from J, the gap between germline ends came to 6 bases. Germline assignment: CDR1 MNHEY and CDR2 SMNVEV (reference sequence). The CDR3 bases are TGTGCCAGCAGTTTCTACTGGAACACTGAAGCTTTCTTT. This gives the protein CASSFYWNTEAFF.